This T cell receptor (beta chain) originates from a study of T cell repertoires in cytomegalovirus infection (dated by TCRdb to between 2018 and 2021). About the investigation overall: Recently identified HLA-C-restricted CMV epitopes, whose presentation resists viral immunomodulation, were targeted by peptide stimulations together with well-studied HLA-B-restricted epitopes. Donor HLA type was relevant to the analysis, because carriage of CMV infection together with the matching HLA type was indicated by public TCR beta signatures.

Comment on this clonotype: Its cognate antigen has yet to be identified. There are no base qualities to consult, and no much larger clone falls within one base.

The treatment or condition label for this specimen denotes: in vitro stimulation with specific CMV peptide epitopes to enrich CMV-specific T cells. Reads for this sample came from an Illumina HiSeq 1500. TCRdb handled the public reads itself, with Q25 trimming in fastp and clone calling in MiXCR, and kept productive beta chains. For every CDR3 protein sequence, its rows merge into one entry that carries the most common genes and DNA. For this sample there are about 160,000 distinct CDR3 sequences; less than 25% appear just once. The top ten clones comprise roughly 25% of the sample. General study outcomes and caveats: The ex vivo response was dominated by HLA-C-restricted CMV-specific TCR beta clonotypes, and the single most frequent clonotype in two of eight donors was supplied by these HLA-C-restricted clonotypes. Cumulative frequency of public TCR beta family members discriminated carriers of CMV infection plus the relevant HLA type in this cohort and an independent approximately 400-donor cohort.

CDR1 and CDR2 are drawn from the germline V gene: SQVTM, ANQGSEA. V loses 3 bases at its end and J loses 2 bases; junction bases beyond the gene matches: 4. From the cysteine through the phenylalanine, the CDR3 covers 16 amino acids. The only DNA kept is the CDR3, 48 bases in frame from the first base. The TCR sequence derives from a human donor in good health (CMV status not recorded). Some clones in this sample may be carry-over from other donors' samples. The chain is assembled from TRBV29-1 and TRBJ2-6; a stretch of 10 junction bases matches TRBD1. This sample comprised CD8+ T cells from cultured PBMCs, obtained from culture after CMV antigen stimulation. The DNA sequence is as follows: TGCAGCGTTGAGGACAGGGGGTCTGCTGGGGCCAACGTCCTGACTTTC. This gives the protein CSVEDRGSAGANVLTF.